The present TCR beta chain was sequenced within a study of cytomegalovirus exposure and HLA in healthy donors (dated by TCRdb to the late 2010s). At the level of the whole study: According to an earlier analysis of 587 of the donors, about 180 million T cells yielded over 100 million unique TCR beta sequences and roughly 280 Gb of sequence data. Roughly 290 gigabases of sequencing data and 91 million or so unique TCR sequences made up an early release that covered several hundred HLA-typed donors. The genetic ancestry cluster associated with self-reported Caucasian donors included around 76% of the 300 to 450 genotyped donors. The study aimed to test whether signatures of past pathogen exposure could be identified by cataloging public T cell receptors. The T cell repertoires of 666 subjects were profiled by immunosequencing and related to cytomegalovirus serostatus. A separate validation cohort of about 110 different subjects was used in addition to the roughly 700-subject first cohort. High-throughput TCR immunosequencing, statistical association of individual TCRs with disease status, and machine learning were combined to predict cytomegalovirus infection status. In a later analysis, previously published TCR beta repertoires from more than 500 donors were re-analyzed and high-resolution HLA genotyping was added so that TCR occurrence patterns could be studied. Rather than drawing on any new phenotypic data, the later analysis identified candidate immune exposures from TCR beta sequences and the way those sequences occurred across donors. To decide whether each TCR beta V gene segment behaved as functional or pseudogenic, an earlier analysis of approximately 590 of the donors relied on high-throughput TCR beta sequencing. Donor age, sex, ethnicity and CMV serostatus were collected together with the repertoire data. A later genetic analysis used genome-wide SNP genotypes for about three fifths of the 666 donors, treating that subset as a discovery cohort. All discovery cohort repertoires had been generated on a single sequencing platform. HLA typing included class I and class II loci at four-digit resolution. The number of typed donors differed by locus: about 620-640 for A, B, C, DRB1 and DQB1; approximately 530 for DQA1; 606 for DPA1; and about 450 for DPB1. Because of strong linkage in the cohort, four to six DR-DQ haplotypes were treated as single units for association and clustering. Across some 400 genotyped donors of the cohort, an average of about 240,000 unique TCR beta nucleotide sequences per donor were sequenced, and around 19% of those sequences were non-productive. What the work shows at the level of the full study, not this receptor alone: Because the 87-base-pair reads could not distinguish some IMGT-functional V segments, including TRBV6-2 and TRBV6-3, those segments were excluded. In a later genetic analysis, fewer N-insertions in productive TCRs were reported among donors in an Asian-associated ancestry cluster than the roughly 700-donor mean. The sequencing pipeline was judged likely to have produced a cluster of highly shared sequence variants as a technical artifact. In vitro tests confirmed that a few of the cytomegalovirus-associated TCR beta chains recognize cytomegalovirus antigens. In a later analysis, TCR association rates were found to vary across HLA loci, with the most associated TCRs seen for DRB1 alleles and the fewest for HLA-C alleles. In both the original and validation cohorts, the classifier was reported to diagnose cytomegalovirus status with high specificity and sensitivity. In a later analysis, more than 15,000 TCR beta sequences were associated with specific HLA alleles at a false discovery rate of 0.05. According to a later analysis, most CMV-associated TCR beta chains appeared to be HLA-restricted, and the HLA associations seemed to be driven largely by CMV exposure. Because some donors lacked HLA typing at each locus, the association tests relied only on the typed subset. In an earlier analysis of approximately 590 of the donors, most TCR beta V segments appeared in productive rearrangements about 87% or about 30% of the time, broadly matching IMGT annotations. When HLA alleles, especially DR and DQ, strongly co-occurred, TCR associations were difficult to assign to individual alleles. In the study, around 160 TCR beta chains were listed as associated with cytomegalovirus. Linkage disequilibrium might explain the correlated functional status among segregating V segments, but an unknown experimental factor could not be ruled out. For the cohort, immune exposure information was limited to CMV serostatus. A further reported finding was that TCR beta sequences accurately predicted the HLA-A and HLA-B alleles for most subjects in the first cohort. The authors suggested that the approach could potentially be generalized to other disease states and immunological phenotypes. An association between a missense DCLRE1C variant and V-gene and J-gene trimming of TCR beta chains was found in a later genetic analysis and replicated in an independent cohort. Several of the top co-occurrence clusters appeared to be linked to parvovirus B19, influenza, CMV and Epstein-Barr virus, according to a later analysis. The cohort was sequenced for TCR beta chains only, and without alpha or paired-chain data the features that could be detected were limited. In a later analysis, HLA-associated TCR beta chains were found to be more clonally expanded and to have lower generation probabilities than equally common non-associated chains. Because counts were too low, seventeen rarely observed V segments, including chromosome 9 orphons, were left out of the earlier analysis of about 620 of the donors. Across donors, most TCR sequences were observed very rarely, whereas some public TCRs were present in many individuals. Presence/absence analyses assumed roughly uniform sequencing depth across donors, an assumption that may not hold.

The CDR1 and CDR2 encoded by the germline V gene are MGHRA and YSYEKL. From cysteine to phenylalanine, the CDR3 is 15 amino acids long. The CDR3 DNA has 45 bases and is translated from base 1. A note on this clone: No antigen is known for it. One end of the junction varies from germline; a read error may be responsible.

Preparation of the library involved the immunoSEQ multiplex PCR assay. The multiplex PCR relied on a mix of 60 forward primers for TCR Vbeta segments and 13 reverse primers for TCR Jbeta segments. Amplification of the CDR3 region of rearranged TCR beta genes was performed with a multiplex PCR assay on genomic DNA. The amplified TCR beta libraries were sequenced on the Illumina HiSeq System as 87-base-pair reads. The paper's processing steps were these. In a later analysis, tens of millions of unique TCR beta chains were counted across the 690 or so repertoires, and approximately 9.9 million of these chains were shared by at least two donors. Raw reads were error-corrected and collapsed into unique sequences with a nearest-neighbor algorithm that merged closely related sequences to remove PCR and sequencing errors. To assign V, D and J gene segments, CDR3 sequences were aligned to IMGT reference sequences. For a sequence to be retained, a match of at least six nucleotides was required to both a V gene segment and a J gene segment. A rearrangement was called productive if the CDR3 had no stop codons and remained in frame with V and J, and every other rearrangement was called non-productive. CDR3 was defined by IMGT convention, running from the second conserved V-encoded cysteine to the conserved J-encoded phenylalanine. In an earlier analysis of 500 to 650 of the donors, sequences lacking an unambiguous match to a single V gene segment were excluded. An earlier analysis of some 610 of the donors called V segments functional above 56.7% productive rearrangements and segregating when the between-donor standard deviation exceeded 5%. A statistical classification framework was built to diagnose cytomegalovirus status from the catalog of TCR beta chain sequences. In a later analysis, V and J genes were assigned by comparing TCR nucleotide sequences against IMGT/GENE-DB human TR gene sequences. In a later analysis, CDR3 sequences and most-parsimonious VDJ recombination scenarios were assigned using the TCRdist pipeline. In a later analysis, each TCR beta chain was defined by its CDR3 amino acid sequence together with its V-gene family, and reads without a unique V-gene family were excluded. As a way to deal with suspected cross-contamination and a sequencing artifact, a later analysis dropped roughly 620 nucleotide sequences that were highly shared and had low generation probability. In a later analysis, a clonal expansion index for each public chain was calculated from normalized within-repertoire ranks of inferred template counts. A later analysis computed generation probabilities with a VDJ recombination model fitted to out-of-frame rearrangements, and checked the results against IGoR. A later analysis scored TCR-TCR, TCR-HLA and TCR-CMV co-occurrence with hypergeometric tests, applying a repertoire-size bias correction to TCR pairs. A later analysis estimated false discovery rates by permuting HLA or CMV assignments 20 times. In a later analysis, co-occurring TCRs were grouped with DBSCAN, and TCRdist sequence similarity was added when clustering was performed within HLA-allele-positive subsets. For co-occurrence clustering, repertoires with fewer than 30,000 or more than 120,000 public chains were excluded, along with 5 or 6 repertoires with anomalous nucleotide sharing. What TCRdb holds here is the immuneACCESS table cut down to in-frame rearrangements. Part of the clones is not present; checked against another copy, under half of the missing clones reflect an unresolved V gene, and the others are unexplained. V and J calls and clone size follow that table, whereas D and trimming were derived from the DNA. The sample includes about 200,000 clones, with over 75% observed a single time. Roughly 3% of the sample lies in the top ten.

The cohort consisted of 670 or so healthy bone marrow donors. All cohort members were sampled while nominally healthy, although unrecorded immune exposures were likely present. The donor tested CMV seronegative and was one of the 352 seronegative cohort members. Every donor gave a peripheral blood sample, and the peripheral blood mononuclear cells from that sample were used for TCR beta sequencing. The Qiagen DNeasy Blood Extraction Kit was used to extract genomic DNA from the blood cell samples. This clonotype was sampled from a woman in her twenties or thirties in good health and CMV-seronegative. The V and J segments used are TRBV4-1 and TRBJ1-2; TRBD1 lines up with 9 middle nucleotides. The sample was PBMCs. The nucleotide sequence is given as TGCGCCAGCAGCCTAACGTCACAGGGGGCGTGGGGCTACCCCTTC. Translated, this is CASSLTSQGAWGYPF.